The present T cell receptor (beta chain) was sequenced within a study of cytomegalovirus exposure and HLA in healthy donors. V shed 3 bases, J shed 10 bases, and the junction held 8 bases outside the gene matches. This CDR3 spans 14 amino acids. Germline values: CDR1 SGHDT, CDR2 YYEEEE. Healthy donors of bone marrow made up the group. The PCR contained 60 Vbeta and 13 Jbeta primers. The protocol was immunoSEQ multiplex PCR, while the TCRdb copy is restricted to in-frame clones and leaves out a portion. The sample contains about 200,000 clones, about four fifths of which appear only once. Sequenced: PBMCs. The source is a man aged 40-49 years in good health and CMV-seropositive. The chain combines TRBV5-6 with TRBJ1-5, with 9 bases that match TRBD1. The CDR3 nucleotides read TGTGCCAGCAGCTCCGGACAGGGGTTTTTTCCCCAGCATTTT. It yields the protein CASSSGQGFFPQHF.